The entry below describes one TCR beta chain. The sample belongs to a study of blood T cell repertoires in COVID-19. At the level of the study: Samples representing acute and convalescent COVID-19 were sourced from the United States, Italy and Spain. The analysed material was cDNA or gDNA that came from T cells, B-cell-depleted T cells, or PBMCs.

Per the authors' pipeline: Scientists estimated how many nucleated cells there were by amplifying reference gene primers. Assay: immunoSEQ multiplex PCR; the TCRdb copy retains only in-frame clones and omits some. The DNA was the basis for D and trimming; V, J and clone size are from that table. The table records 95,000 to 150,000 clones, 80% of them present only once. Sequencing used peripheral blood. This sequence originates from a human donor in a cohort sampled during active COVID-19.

CDR3 coding DNA: TGTGCCAGCTCACCAGGGACTAGCGGAAGCGGAGATACGCAGTATTTT. Its protein is CASSPGTSGSGDTQYF. This rearrangement joins TRBV18 to TRBJ2-3, with 11 bases identical to TRBD2. In germline, CDR1 is KGHSH, CDR2 LQKENI. The CDR3 spans 16 residues. The J segment lost 5 bases and the V segment lost 2 bases, leaving 6 bases of the junction unmatched.